The T cell receptor (beta chain) under discussion was sequenced for a study of T cells in Graves' hyperthyroidism and ophthalmopathy. As to this clonotype: Its antigen is not known.

Germline lookup yields CDR1 MNHNS and CDR2 SASEGT. V lost 10 bases and J lost 0, with 15 bases in between. The length of the CDR3 is 14 residues. Clinical symptoms, serum thyroxine, TRAb, thyroid ultrasound and orbital computed tomography informed diagnoses. Study-level points and caveats: Among thyroid clonotypes expanded above 0.001, most also appeared in blood.

Amplified TCR beta CDR3 regions came from RNA transcripts. The HTBI primer set served for first-round RT-PCR of the TCR CDR3. One entry per CDR3 protein results from TCRdb running MiXCR on the multiplex PCR reads. The table includes roughly 510,000 distinct CDR3 sequences, 20% to 25% detected once. The receptor was isolated from a man younger than 30 with Graves' hyperthyroidism. The chain joins TRBV6-1 to TRBJ2-5; no clear D. The sample comprised blood. The CDR3 loop is CAIVTLVYQETQYF. The CDR3 DNA sequence: TGTGCCATCGTGACTTTAGTGTACCAAGAGACCCAGTACTTC.